In this sample, the clone carrying this TCR beta chain turned up many times. Graves' hyperthyroidism showing no ophthalmopathy progression within 18 months was considered stable. The PBMCs were taken from less than 11 ml of fresh peripheral blood. This entry is derived from a study of T cells in Graves' hyperthyroidism and ophthalmopathy. Germline trimming cut 4 bases from V and 3 bases from J; bases unmatched to any gene: 5. The germline CDR1 and CDR2 sequences are SGHDN and FVKESK. The CDR3 contains 15 residues. TCR beta CDR3 sequences were amplified from RNA transcripts. When the TCR CDR3 underwent first-round RT-PCR, the HTBI primer set was used. From the multiplex PCR reads, TCRdb called clonotypes with MiXCR, one entry per CDR3 protein. The table records under 400,000 distinct CDR3 sequences, roughly a fifth of them present only once.

Specimen: blood. This receptor was identified in a woman aged 45-60 years with Graves' hyperthyroidism. The chain carries TRBV14 and TRBJ2-7; 11 bases agree with TRBD2. This CDR3 is CASSPRLAGIYEQYF. The CDR3 DNA reads as TGTGCCAGCAGCCCCCGACTAGCGGGAATCTACGAGCAGTACTTC.